These 15 T cell receptor beta chains were all obtained from the same sample, sequenced in a study of CXCR3-negative and CXCR3-positive naive CD8 T cells. Libraries were UMI-labeled 5' RACE TRB cDNA. TCRdb reprocessed the 5' RACE reads, with one entry per CDR3 protein and no DNA. With about 39,000 distinct CDR3 sequences in the sample, the ten largest clones hold roughly 1.5%. Sequences were obtained from naive CXCR3- CD8+ T cells from blood. Documented subset: CD45RO-CCR7+CD27+CD95- naive CD8+ T cells lacking CXCR3 (TNR3-). These receptors all stem from a human donor in good health. Some clones in this sample may be carry-over from other donors' samples.

The V and J genes are TRBV10-3 and TRBJ1-5; TCRdb calls TRBD1, which cannot be checked without DNA. This CDR3 is built from 17 residues. From germline, CDR1 is ENHRY and CDR2 SYGVKD. CDR3 protein: CAISEKGQGAPHQPQHF.

The chain recombines TRBV4-1 with TRBJ2-7; TCRdb selects TRBD1, and the lack of DNA leaves this call unchecked. The V gene's germline CDR1 is MGHRA and CDR2 YSYEKL. There are 16 residues in the CDR3. The CDR3 sequence: CASSQDPQGSSYEQYF.

The chain uses TRBV4-2 and TRBJ1-2. The CDR3 extends over 15 amino acids. The germline gives CDR1 LGHNA, CDR2 YNFKEQ. Here the CDR3 reads CASRPGVLANYGYTF.

The chain uses TRBV11-2 and TRBJ1-4; TCRdb picks TRBD1, but there is no DNA to check that call. CDR1 and CDR2 from the germline V gene are SGHAT and FQNNGV. This CDR3 is built from 16 residues. The CDR3 loop reads CASRGNLPGQAEKLFF.

This chain joins TRBV25-1 and TRBJ2-7; TCRdb's D call of TRBD1 is untestable without DNA. Germline V gene lookup returns CDR1 MGHDK and CDR2 SYGVNS. CDR3 length: 14 amino acids. The CDR3 loop is CASSESDPAYEQYF.

The V call is TRBV19, the J call TRBJ2-1; TCRdb lists TRBD1, though no DNA is available to test this call. The length of the CDR3 is 15 residues. CDR1 is LNHDA, CDR2 SQIVND, per germline (reference sequence). This CDR3 reads CASSLPGAQFNEQFF.

CDR3: CASTWGSTEAFF. The rearrangement uses TRBV12-3 or TRBV12-4 and TRBJ1-1. This CDR3 region has 12 residues.

The V gene is TRBV27, the J gene TRBJ2-1; lacking DNA, the TRBD1 call made by TCRdb goes unchecked. The CDR3 sequence is 13 residues long. Germline CDR1 MNHEY, CDR2 SMNVEV (reference sequence). The CDR3 loop is CASSSRVGNEQFF.

The chain recombines TRBV4-2 with TRBJ2-1; the TCRdb call, TRBD2, lacks DNA for checking. Germline V CDR1 and CDR2: LGHNA, YNFKEQ. The CDR3 runs to 13 residues. CDR3 in amino acids: CASSQTPSGGMFF.

J is TRBJ1-1 and V is TRBV7-9. This CDR3 contains 13 residues. Germline V gene lookup returns CDR1 SEHNR and CDR2 FQNEAQ (reference sequence). CDR3: CASSLAGDTEAFF. The complete variable domain, with remaining parts taken from reference TRBV7-9 and TRBJ1-1, reads DTGVSQNPRHKITKRGQNVTFRCDPISEHNRLYWYRQTLGQGPEFLTYFQNEAQLEKSRLLSDRFSAERPKGSFSTLEIQRTEQGDSAMYLCASSLAGDTEAFFGQGTRLTVV.

The chain is built from TRBV6-5 and TRBJ2-1; TCRdb's assignment of TRBD1 cannot be checked, as there is no DNA. Per germline, CDR1 MNHEY and CDR2 SVGAGI. This CDR3 has 12 residues. The CDR3 reads CASSYGGTEQFF.

The chain employs TRBV28 and TRBJ1-1. The germline V gene encodes CDR1 MDHEN and CDR2 SYDVKM. The CDR3 spans 14 residues. CDR3 in amino acids: CASSFLSRNTEAFF.

The CDR3 is CSITDGTASTDTQYF. The J gene is TRBJ2-3, the V gene TRBV29-1; no DNA is available, so the TRBD1 call from TCRdb remains unchecked. Germline V CDR1 and CDR2: SQVTM, ANQGSEA. This CDR3 is built from 15 residues.

The V call is TRBV11-1, the J call TRBJ2-1. The germline CDR1 and CDR2 sequences are SGHAT and FQDESV (reference sequence). CDR3 size: 16 residues. CDR3 sequence reads: CASSPGLADQYNEQFF.

CDR3 amino acids: CASSLRDTGRNTEAFF. The genes are TRBV5-1 and TRBJ1-1. The CDR3 runs to 16 residues. Germline assignment: CDR1 SGHRS and CDR2 YFSETQ.